This T cell receptor beta chain was sequenced during a study of shared clonotypes between healthy human individuals. For the study at large: CD8 memory received one plate per donor, CD8 naive two, CD4 memory three and CD4 naive three. Whole-study findings and limits: Only blood samples were collected, and tissue repertoires likely differ. The study drew on few donors, limiting represented genetic and exposure-history diversity.

Together with CD45RO+ cells, CCR7-negative CD45RA+ TemRA cells were included in CD8 memory. As regards this clone: Antigen specificity is unknown.

Repertoires were generated with immunoSEQ multiplex PCR, while TCRdb's copy carries only in-frame clones and drops some. Of 90,000 to 120,000 clones in the sample, 67% were seen once. This TCR was recovered from a woman in her 30s in good health. Input material: memory CD8+ T cells sorted from blood. Specified subset: CD45RO+ cells pooled with CCR7-negative TemRA cells.

CDR3: CASSHRDTYNEQFF. The DNA for the CDR3 is TGTGCCAGCAGTCACCGGGACACCTACAATGAGCAGTTCTTC. The rearrangement joins TRBV28 to TRBJ2-1; possibly TRBD1 for D (6 bases). CDR1 is MDHEN, CDR2 SYDVKM, per germline. This CDR3 spans 14 amino acids. V was shortened by 5 bases and J by 2 bases, with 10 bases between the two germline ends.